A single sample gave rise to the 27 T cell receptor beta chains below, sequenced in a study of control samples from healthy donors and cancer patients. Assay: immunoSEQ multiplex PCR; the TCRdb copy retains only in-frame clones and omits some. Of approximately 44,000 clones in the sample, roughly 65% were seen once. Specimen: formalin-fixed, paraffin-embedded tissue. The receptors come from a male donor with melanoma.

V and J are TRBV5-1 and TRBJ2-7; TRBD1 or TRBD2 may be the D gene (6 bases each). There are 16 residues in the CDR3. Deletions cut 0 bases from V and 1 base from J, with 14 bases between. The germline V gene has CDR1 SGHRS and CDR2 YFSETQ. CDR3 DNA sequence: TGCGCCAGCAGCTTGGATGGGGGGCCAGGTTCCTACGAGCAGTACTTC. Amino acid sequence: CASSLDGGPGSYEQYF.

A note on this clone: The same CDR3 can be traced to other DNA sequences in this sample. This sequence joins TRBV2 and TRBJ1-5; TRBD1 might be the D (5 bases). The CDR3 runs to 15 residues. Germline values: CDR1 SNHLY, CDR2 FYNNEI. V lost 1 base and J lost 2, with 9 bases in between. CDR3 nucleotide sequence: TGTGCCAGCAGTGAAGAGGGGCAGGGCAATCAGCCCCAGCATTTT. Its protein product is CASSEEGQGNQPQHF.

This chain joins TRBV7-3 and TRBJ2-1, with D perhaps assigned TRBD1 or TRBD2 (5 bases each). The germline gives CDR1 SGHTA, CDR2 FQGTGA. The CDR3 loop spans 16 amino acids. Trimming cost V 0 bases and J 2 bases, with 11 bases left between them. The CDR3 region is CASSLTGTGAYNEQFF. CDR3 bases: TGTGCCAGCAGCTTAACAGGGACGGGCGCCTACAATGAGCAGTTCTTC.

This clone was seen more than once but under ten times. V is TRBV4-1 and J is TRBJ2-1, with 9 bases matching TRBD2. J was trimmed by 10 bases and V by 2 bases; bases with no gene match: 15. The germline V gene has CDR1 MGHRA and CDR2 YSYEKL. The CDR3 is made up of 17 amino acids. The CDR3 is CASSQTPGLAGRGEQFF. The CDR3 coding sequence is TGCGCCAGCAGCCAAACTCCGGGACTAGCCGGACGGGGGGAGCAGTTCTTC.

J is TRBJ2-7 and V is TRBV5-5, with 7 positions matching TRBD2. J was trimmed by 2 bases and V by 6 bases; bases with no gene match: 17. Germline V CDR1 and CDR2: SGHKS, YYEKEE (reference sequence). The CDR3 runs to 17 residues. The CDR3 region has the DNA TGTGCCAGCAACCCGGCTTTCGGCGGGGGACGGGCCTACGAGCAGTACTTC. It yields the protein CASNPAFGGGRAYEQYF.

V is TRBV6-5 and J is TRBJ2-7; 7 bases are a match to TRBD1. Germline CDR1 reads MNHEY; CDR2 reads SVGAGI. The CDR3 is 14 residues long. V trimming: 2 bases; J trimming: 1 base; junction bases outside the gene matches: 2. CDR3: CASSYGTASYEQYF. The CDR3 DNA reads as TGTGCCAGCAGTTACGGGACAGCTTCCTACGAGCAGTACTTC.

V is TRBV12-3 or TRBV12-4 and J is TRBJ2-1, with TRBD1 as a possible D gene (5 bases). V lost 6 bases and J 5 bases, leaving 8 bases between the germline ends. The CDR3 is made up of 12 amino acids. The CDR3 bases are TGTGCCAGCAGGGAGACAGACAATGAGCAGTTCTTC. It specifies CASRETDNEQFF.

This clone came up once. J is TRBJ2-5 and V is TRBV10-2; 12 nucleotides match TRBD1. The ends lost 2 bases at V and 4 bases at J; junction bases unmatched: 5. The CDR3 is made up of 16 amino acids. Per the germline V gene, CDR1 is WSHSY and CDR2 is SAAADI. The CDR3 reads CASSETGTGGRETQYF. In DNA form, the CDR3 reads TGCGCCAGCAGTGAGACTGGGACAGGGGGCCGAGAGACCCAGTACTTC.

The sample holds a few counts of this clone. V usage is TRBV18 and J usage is TRBJ2-2, with a tentative D call TRBD1 (6 bases). The CDR3 is 15 residues long. V shed 6 bases and J shed 7 bases, with 18 bases lying between them. Germline V gene data show CDR1 as KGHSH and CDR2 as LQKENI. The CDR3: CASSGPWTAGGELFF. In DNA, the CDR3 is TGTGCCAGCTCGGGACCATGGACAGCTGGCGGGGAGCTGTTTTTT. The variable domain in full, with the rest retrieved from reference TRBV18 and TRBJ2-2, is NAGVMQNPRHLVRRRGQEARLRCSPMKGHSHVYWYRQLPEEGLKFMVYLQKENIIDESGMPKERFSAEFPKEGPSILRIQQVVRGDSAAYFCASSGPWTAGGELFFGEGSRLTVL.

V gene TRBV28 combines with J gene TRBJ2-6; D not certain. This CDR3 is built from 14 residues. The V gene's germline CDR1 is MDHEN and CDR2 SYDVKM. The V gene lost 7 bases and the J gene lost 0 bases, with 7 bases spanning the gap. CDR3 nucleotides: TGTGCCAGCAATCAGCTCTCTGGGGCCAACGTCCTGACTTTC. Protein: CASNQLSGANVLTF.

The V gene is TRBV7-3, the J gene TRBJ2-5; 8 bases are a match to TRBD2. Looked up from germline, CDR1 is SGHTA and CDR2 is FQGTGA. CDR3 length equals 14 residues. Trimming took 5 bases from V and 7 from J; bases not matched to a gene: 9. As DNA, the CDR3 is TGTGCCAGCAGCCCGAGCGGGAGAGGAGGGACCCAGTACTTC. Encoded protein: CASSPSGRGGTQYF.

Sample share makes this clone large. The chain carries TRBV9 and TRBJ2-7, with D perhaps given as TRBD1 or TRBD2 (5 bases each). Germline loops: CDR1 SGDLS, CDR2 YYNGEE. Trimming took 0 bases from V and 4 from J, leaving 17 bases between them. CDR3 length: 16 residues. CDR3 residues: CASSVDWGTTIYEQYF. The DNA of the CDR3 is TGTGCCAGCAGCGTAGATTGGGGGACGACTATTTACGAGCAGTACTTC.

This rearrangement joins TRBV24-1 to TRBJ2-3, with TRBD2 matching 10 bases. Trimming cost V 7 bases and J 0 bases; bases outside gene matches: 12. The CDR3 runs to 18 residues. CDR1 and CDR2 from the germline V gene are KGHDR and SFDVKD. The CDR3, as DNA: TGTGCCACCAGCAATTGGGCTAGCGGGAGCGCTAGCACAGATACGCAGTATTTT. Its translation: CATSNWASGSASTDTQYF.

This clone was counted once. The rearrangement joins TRBV21-1 to TRBJ2-7; the table's D call, TRBD1, has no DNA check behind it. TRBV21-1 is marked as a pseudogene. The CDR3 runs 13 residues. CDR3 residues: CASSLGSSYEQYF. Here the CDR3 DNA reads TGTGCCAGCAGCTTGGGCAGCTCCTACGAGCAGTACTTC.

This chain joins TRBV7-8 and TRBJ2-3, with 9 nucleotides matching TRBD2. The J segment lost 11 bases and the V segment lost 4 bases, leaving 13 bases of the junction unmatched. Per the germline V gene, CDR1 is SGHVS and CDR2 is FQNEAQ. The CDR3 sequence is 15 residues long. CDR3 nucleotides: TGTGCCAGCAGCTCACAGGGATTTCCTAGCGGGATGCAGTATTTT. Encoded protein: CASSSQGFPSGMQYF.

The J gene is TRBJ2-1, the V gene TRBV9; D ambiguous. CDR1 is SGDLS, CDR2 YYNGEE, per germline. The length of the CDR3 is 16 residues. V was clipped by 2 bases and J by 0 bases, with 12 bases between them. The CDR3 coding sequence is TGTGCCAGCAGCGTCGGCCGGTTAAGCTCCTACAATGAGCAGTTCTTC. This translates into CASSVGRLSSYNEQFF. The full variable domain, with the rest looked up from reference TRBV9 and TRBJ2-1, is DSGVTQTPKHLITATGQRVTLRCSPRSGDLSVYWYQQSLDQGLQFLIQYYNGEERAKGNILERFSAQQFPDLHSELNLSSLELGDSALYFCASSVGRLSSYNEQFFGPGTRLTVL.

There are a few counts of this clone. Here the CDR3 omits its conserved ending phenylalanine or tryptophan, so a read error is the likely source. The DNA is omitted, as the CDR3 cannot be located on it reliably, and the CDR3 follows TCRdb's listing. The gene calls are TRBV12-3 or TRBV12-4 and TRBJ2-7; no DNA check was done on the table's D call, TRBD1. The CDR3 is 12 amino acids long, termini counted. The CDR3 loop reads CASSLGKGPPYL.

The V and J genes are TRBV29-1 and TRBJ2-5, with D tentatively TRBD2 (5 bases). Per the germline V gene, CDR1 is SQVTM and CDR2 is ANQGSEA. Trimming left V 4 bases short and J 0 bases short, with 9 bases between. The CDR3 runs to 13 residues. CDR3 coding DNA: TGCAGCGTTGGGGAGCGTAACCAAGAGACCCAGTACTTC. This gives the protein CSVGERNQETQYF.

The chain couples TRBV5-4 to TRBJ2-5; no clear D gene. Germline V gene sequence: CDR1 SGHNT, CDR2 YYREEE (reference sequence). This CDR3 region has 13 residues. V was pared by 3 bases and J by 1 base, with 7 bases between. The CDR3 coding sequence is TGTGCCAGCAGCTGGGATACCCAAGAGACCCAGTACTTC. This encodes CASSWDTQETQYF.

The rearrangement uses TRBV5-4 and TRBJ1-1; TRBD1 might be the D (6 bases). CDR1 is SGHNT, CDR2 YYREEE, per germline (reference sequence). V was cut by 0 bases and J by 3 bases, with 12 bases left in between. CDR3 length: 15 residues. CDR3 amino acids: CASSLGGAADTEAFF. The CDR3 DNA is TGTGCCAGCAGCTTGGGGGGGGCCGCGGACACTGAAGCTTTCTTT.

In its sample, this clone is medium-sized. The chain combines TRBV19 with TRBJ2-1; 8 bases agree with TRBD1. The CDR3 is 13 amino acids. Per the germline V gene, CDR1 is LNHDA and CDR2 is SQIVND (reference sequence). The V segment lost 7 bases and the J segment 10 bases; nucleotides outside the gene matches: 9. For the CDR3, the DNA is TGTGCCAGTAAGGCCAGGGGGCTGAAGGAGCAGTTCTTC. Its protein is CASKARGLKEQFF.

This sequence joins TRBV24-1 and TRBJ2-3, with 12 nucleotides matching TRBD2. The CDR3 extends over 16 amino acids. V shed 2 bases, J shed 7 bases, and the junction held 6 bases outside the gene matches. The V gene's germline CDR1 is KGHDR and CDR2 SFDVKD. CDR3 nucleotide sequence: TGTGCCACCAGTGATTGGACTAGCGGGACCCAAAATACGCAGTATTTT. Translation gives CATSDWTSGTQNTQYF.

Worth noting for this clone: Sequence at one end of the junction differs from germline and may be a read error. The chain has TRBV7-3 and TRBJ2-7; 9 nucleotides match TRBD1. The CDR3 contains 17 residues. Germline CDR1 reads SGHTA; CDR2 reads FQGTGA. Written as DNA, the CDR3 is TGTGCCAGCAGTTTAACCGGACAGGGGCAAACCACCTACGAGCAGTACTTC. It specifies CASSLTGQGQTTYEQYF.

This clone was seen more than once but under ten times. J is TRBJ2-5 and V is TRBV15; weak D call: TRBD1 (6 bases). Germline CDR1 reads LNHNV; CDR2 reads YYDKDF (reference sequence). The V end was cut by 1 base, the J end by 5 bases, with 14 bases between. The CDR3 spans 15 residues. The chain's CDR3 is CATSRGQAGGETQYF. Here the CDR3 DNA reads TGTGCCACCAGCAGAGGACAGGCAGGCGGCGAGACCCAGTACTTC.

V gene TRBV4-2 combines with J gene TRBJ2-2; 12 bases map to TRBD1. Germline V lookup: CDR1 LGHNA, CDR2 YNFKEQ. With V trimmed by 0 bases and J by 6 bases, 11 bases remained unmatched. CDR3 length equals 19 residues. The CDR3 sequence is CASSQDPPGQGAAAGELFF. In DNA form, the CDR3 reads TGTGCCAGCAGCCAAGATCCACCGGGACAGGGGGCAGCAGCCGGGGAGCTGTTTTTT.

This clone has just a few counts. The rearrangement uses TRBV20-1 and TRBJ1-2; D perhaps matches TRBD1 (5 bases). CDR3 length: 11 residues. In germline, CDR1 is DFQATT, CDR2 SNEGSKA (reference sequence). V was trimmed by 6 bases and J by 7 bases, leaving 12 bases between them. The CDR3 is CSATGTAGYTF. The CDR3 coding sequence is TGCAGTGCGACTGGGACGGCTGGCTACACCTTC.

For the CDR3, the DNA is TGCGCCAGCAGAATAGGACAGGGGGCGCTCGGGGAGCTGTTTTTT. Translated, it gives CASRIGQGALGELFF. The V and J genes are TRBV5-1 and TRBJ2-2, with 11 nucleotides matching TRBD1. The CDR3 loop spans 15 amino acids. J lost 7 bases, V lost 5 bases, and 7 bases had no gene match. CDR1 is SGHRS, CDR2 YFSETQ, per germline. The full variable domain, completed using reference TRBV5-1 and TRBJ2-2, is KAGVTQTPRYLIKTRGQQVTLSCSPISGHRSVSWYQQTPGQGLQFLFEYFSETQRNKGNFPGRFSGRQFSNSRSEMNVSTLELGDSALYLCASRIGQGALGELFFGEGSRLTVL.